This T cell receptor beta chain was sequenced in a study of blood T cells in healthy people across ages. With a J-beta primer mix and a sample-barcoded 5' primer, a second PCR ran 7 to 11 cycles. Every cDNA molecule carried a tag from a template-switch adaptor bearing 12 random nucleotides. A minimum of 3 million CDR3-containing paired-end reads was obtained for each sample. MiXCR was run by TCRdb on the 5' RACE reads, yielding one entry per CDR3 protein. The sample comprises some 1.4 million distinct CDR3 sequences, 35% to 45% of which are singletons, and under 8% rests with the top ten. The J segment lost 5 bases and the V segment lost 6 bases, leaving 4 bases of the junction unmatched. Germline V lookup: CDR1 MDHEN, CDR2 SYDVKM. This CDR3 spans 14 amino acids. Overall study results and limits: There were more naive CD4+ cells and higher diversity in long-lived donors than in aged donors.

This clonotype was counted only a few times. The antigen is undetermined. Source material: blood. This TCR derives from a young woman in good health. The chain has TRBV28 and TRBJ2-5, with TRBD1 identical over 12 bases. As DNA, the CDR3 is TGTGCCAGCAGGGGGACAGGGGGCAAGGAGACCCAGTACTTC. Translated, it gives CASRGTGGKETQYF.